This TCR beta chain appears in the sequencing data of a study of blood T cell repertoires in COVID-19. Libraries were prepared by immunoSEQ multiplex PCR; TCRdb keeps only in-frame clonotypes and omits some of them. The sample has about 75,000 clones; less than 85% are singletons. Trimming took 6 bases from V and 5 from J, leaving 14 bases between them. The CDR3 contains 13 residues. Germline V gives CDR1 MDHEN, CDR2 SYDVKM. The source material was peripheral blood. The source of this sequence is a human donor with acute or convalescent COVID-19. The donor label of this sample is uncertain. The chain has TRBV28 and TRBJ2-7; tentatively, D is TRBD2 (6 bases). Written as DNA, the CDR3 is TGTGCCAGCAGCCCGGGGCGGGGCGACGAGCAGTACGTC. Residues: CASSPGRGDEQYV.